The subject of this entry is one T cell receptor (beta chain). Its antigen is not known. These data come from a study of shared clonotypes between healthy human individuals. Donors were healthy HIV-negative adults without recently reported acute infections or vaccinations. CD4+ cell separation produced CD45RA+ naive and CD45RA-negative memory subsets. Repertoires were generated with immunoSEQ multiplex PCR, while TCRdb's copy carries only in-frame clones and drops some. The sample lists some 1,600,000 clones; roughly 98% were seen once. In germline, CDR1 is SGHTA, CDR2 FQGNSA. The V end lost 1 base, the J end lost 6 bases, and 11 bases lay between the germline ends. The CDR3 length is 14 residues. Findings and caveats of the study: Researchers found naive subsets generally carried larger estimated richness than memory subsets. Clonotypes that were shared across a few donors made up about 5.1% of naive CD4 clonotypes.

The J gene is TRBJ2-3, the V gene TRBV7-2, with D unclear. The material sequenced was naive CD4+ T cells sorted from blood. The subset is: CD45RA+ positively selected. This receptor was taken from a man younger than 45 in good health. The CDR3 here is CASSLDLISDTQYF. The CDR3 bases are TGTGCCAGCAGCTTAGATTTAATAAGCGATACGCAGTATTTT. The full variable domain, its missing parts supplied by reference TRBV7-2 and TRBJ2-3, is GAGVSQSPSNKVTEKGKDVELRCDPISGHTALYWYRQSLGQGLEFLIYFQGNSAPDKSGLPSDRFSAERTGGSVSTLTIQRTQQEDSAVYLCASSLDLISDTQYFGPGTRLTVL.